This T cell receptor beta chain derives from a study of shared clonotypes between healthy human individuals. Broader study findings: Clonotypes which were not shared had lower generation probabilities than clonotypes that all four donors shared. Tissues were not sampled, only blood, and their repertoires likely differ.

Assay used: immunoSEQ multiplex PCR; TCRdb lists only in-frame clones, some missing. The sample holds over 950,000 clones; 60% to 85% are singletons and the top ten take roughly 0.83%. Looked up from germline, CDR1 is LGHNA and CDR2 is YNFKEQ. The CDR3 contains 14 residues. In the case of this clone: Its specificity is unknown. A read error may produce the germline difference seen at one junction end.

In the CD4+ fraction, cells were divided into CD45RA+ naive and CD45RA-negative memory subsets. This sequence originates from a man between 18 and 35 years old in good health. Some clones in this sample may be carry-over from other donors' samples. The sample taken for sequencing was memory CD4+ T cells from PBMCs. This sample's subset: CD45RA-negative fraction. This rearrangement joins TRBV4-2 to TRBJ2-7, with TRBD2 matching over 9 bases. This CDR3 reads CASSQDLVVSGRLF. The CDR3 DNA sequence: TGTGCCAGCAGCCAAGATCTAGTCGTGAGCGGGAGGCTGTTC.